The 26 T cell receptor beta chains given below trace back to one sample, sequenced in a study of T cell responses to AZD1222 COVID-19 vaccine. The repertoire was sequenced with immunoSEQ multiplex PCR; TCRdb's copy has only in-frame clones and lacks some. The sample yields about 200,000 clones, roughly 92% seen once. The sample in question was peripheral blood, obtained 28 days after the second AZD1222 dose. These receptors were obtained from an adult who received the AZD1222 COVID-19 vaccine.

The sample holds one count of this clone. The chain links TRBV29-1 to TRBJ2-7; TRBD1 is a possible D gene (5 bases). The CDR3 consists of 12 residues. V was clipped by 0 bases and J by 5 bases, with 8 bases between them. Germline values: CDR1 SQVTM, CDR2 ANQGSEA. DNA for the CDR3: TGCAGCGTTGAAGATGGGGCCCACGAGCAGTACTTC. The encoded protein is CSVEDGAHEQYF.

Comment on this clone: Relative to the germline gene, one junction end is altered; a read error may explain this. The chain carries TRBV5-6 and TRBJ1-1, with D hard to call. Per germline, CDR1 SGHDT and CDR2 YYEEEE. The CDR3 is 12 residues long. The CDR3 bases are TGTGCCAGCACCTTGGGGAACACTGAAGCTTTCTTT. Translation: CASTLGNTEAFF.

V is TRBV29-1 and J is TRBJ1-2; D may be TRBD1 (5 bases). Looked up from germline, CDR1 is SQVTM and CDR2 is ANQGSEA. V was clipped by 7 bases and J by 2 bases, with 8 bases between them. This CDR3 spans 11 amino acids. This CDR3 reads CSDDSNYGYTF. The CDR3 coding sequence is TGCAGCGACGACAGCAACTATGGCTACACCTTC.

The count of this clone is one. The chain has TRBV3-1 (or the pseudogene TRBV3-2) and TRBJ2-2; D not resolved. CDR1 is LGHDT and CDR2 is YNNKEL in the germline V gene (reference sequence). This CDR3 is built from 13 residues. Trimming cost V 3 bases and J 3 bases, with 5 bases left between them. CDR3 in amino acids: CASSQTYTGELFF. The CDR3 coding sequence is TGTGCCAGCAGCCAGACGTACACCGGGGAGCTGTTTTTT.

The chain uses TRBV7-9 and TRBJ2-5; weak D call: TRBD1 (6 bases). Germline V CDR1 and CDR2: SEHNR, FQNEAQ (reference sequence). Trimming shortened V by 1 base and J by 2 bases, and 14 bases separated the two germline ends. The CDR3 contains 16 residues. CDR3: CASSLGGTPIQETQYF. For the CDR3, the DNA is TGTGCCAGCAGCTTAGGGGGGACACCGATACAAGAGACCCAGTACTTC. Full variable domain (remainder filled in from reference TRBV7-9 and TRBJ2-5): DTGVSQNPRHKITKRGQNVTFRCDPISEHNRLYWYRQTLGQGPEFLTYFQNEAQLEKSRLLSDRFSAERPKGSFSTLEIQRTEQGDSAMYLCASSLGGTPIQETQYFGPGTRLLVL.

The CDR3 DNA is TGTGCCAGCAGCCAAGCGGGAGGCCAGCCCCAGCATTTT. Its translation is CASSQAGGQPQHF. V usage is TRBV3-1 (or the pseudogene TRBV3-2) and J usage is TRBJ1-5; no clear D. Per germline, CDR1 LGHDT and CDR2 YNNKEL (reference sequence). The CDR3 has 13 residues. The V and J ends lost 1 base and 7 bases respectively, with 8 bases between them.

The CDR3, as DNA: TGCGCCAGCAGCTTCCGAACAGGGGCTAATGAAAAACTGTTTTTT. Amino acid sequence: CASSFRTGANEKLFF. V and J are TRBV5-1 and TRBJ1-4, with 7 bases identical to TRBD1. CDR3 length: 15 residues. The V and J ends lost 2 bases and 3 bases, in that order; junction bases with no gene match: 4. CDR1 and CDR2 from the germline V gene are SGHRS and YFSETQ.

The chain couples TRBV5-4 to TRBJ1-1; D remains unclear. CDR3 length: 15 residues. Trimming took off 0 bases at V and 2 bases at J, with 11 bases between the two ends. Germline CDR1 SGHNT, CDR2 YYREEE (reference sequence). CDR3 coding DNA: TGTGCCAGCAGCTTGGCCACGAAAACTAACACTGAAGCTTTCTTT. This gives the protein CASSLATKTNTEAFF.

V usage is TRBV6-5 and J usage is TRBJ1-4; D unresolved. Germline CDR1 and CDR2: MNHEY and SVGAGI. The CDR3 covers 13 residues. The ends were cut back, 6 bases at V and 6 bases at J, with 11 bases in the middle. CDR3 nucleotides: TGTGCCAGCAGGAACCCCTGGGATGAAAAACTGTTTTTT. It is translated as CASRNPWDEKLFF.

This chain uses TRBV28 with TRBJ1-2; the D gene is possibly TRBD1 (5 bases). Germline V lookup: CDR1 MDHEN, CDR2 SYDVKM. This CDR3 comprises 13 residues. V dropped 4 bases and J dropped 4 bases, with 10 bases sitting between them. This CDR3 reads CASSWSGSYGYTF. CDR3 coding DNA: TGTGCCAGCAGTTGGTCAGGGAGCTATGGCTACACCTTC.

This clone was seen more than once but under ten times. The gene calls are TRBV2 and TRBJ1-5; 7 nucleotides align to TRBD1. The CDR3 runs to 15 residues. Germline V CDR1 and CDR2: SNHLY, FYNNEI. V trimming: 6 bases; J trimming: 1 base; junction bases outside the gene matches: 6. CDR3 residues: CASRDTGVSNQPQHF. CDR3 in DNA: TGTGCCAGCAGGGACACAGGGGTGAGCAATCAGCCCCAGCATTTT.

With regard to this clone: A read error may produce the germline difference seen at one junction end. V and J are TRBV28 and TRBJ1-2; D is uncertain. This CDR3 contains 14 residues. The germline CDR1 and CDR2 sequences are MDHEN and SYDVKM. The CDR3 here is CASSFGGFKGGYIF. CDR3 DNA: TGTGCCAGCAGTTTTGGAGGTTTTAAGGGCGGCTACATCTTC.

The chain employs TRBV27 and TRBJ1-1; D is undetermined. In germline, CDR1 is MNHEY, CDR2 SMNVEV (reference sequence). This CDR3 contains 13 residues. Trimming removed 1 base from V and 5 bases from J, with 8 bases in between. The CDR3 loop reads CASSLFSQTEAFF. The CDR3 nucleotides are TGTGCCAGCAGTTTATTTAGCCAAACTGAAGCTTTCTTT.

The genes are TRBV6-5 and TRBJ2-7, with D possibly TRBD1 on 6 matching bases. CDR3 length: 16 amino acids. V gave up 0 bases and J gave up 1 base, with 13 bases separating them. Germline V CDR1 and CDR2: MNHEY, SVGAGI. This CDR3 reads CASSYSSGDGSYEQYF. In nucleotides, the CDR3 is TGTGCCAGCAGTTACTCATCAGGGGACGGATCCTACGAGCAGTACTTC.

The V call is TRBV6-5, the J call TRBJ2-1; no definite D call. The CDR3 length is 14 residues. V was shortened by 4 bases and J by 7 bases, with 14 bases between the two germline ends. Germline V CDR1 and CDR2: MNHEY, SVGAGI. The CDR3 protein is CASSFKTPRNEQFF. The CDR3 bases are TGTGCCAGCAGTTTTAAGACTCCGAGGAATGAGCAGTTCTTC.

This chain connects TRBV21-1 to TRBJ2-5. TRBV21-1 is reported as a pseudogene. This CDR3 contains 14 residues. For the CDR3, the DNA is TGTGCCAGCAGCATTAATTGGTTTTGGGAGACCCAGTACTTC. The encoded protein is CASSINWFWETQYF.

CDR3 amino acids: CASSVDLQRANYGYTF. The CDR3 region has the DNA TGTGCCAGCAGCGTTGATCTACAGAGAGCTAACTATGGCTACACCTTC. The genes are TRBV7-2 and TRBJ1-2; no firm D call. The CDR3 runs 16 residues. The germline CDR1 and CDR2 sequences are SGHTA and FQGNSA. V was pared by 5 bases and J by 0 bases, with 16 bases between.

Only a few counts were recorded for this clone. The chain joins TRBV19 to TRBJ1-1; D not certain. With 7 bases removed from V and 0 bases from J, the gap between germline ends came to 9 bases. The CDR3 runs 13 residues. The germline V gene has CDR1 LNHDA and CDR2 SQIVND (reference sequence). The chain's CDR3 is CASTLKLNTEAFF. In DNA form, the CDR3 reads TGTGCCAGTACCCTTAAGCTGAACACTGAAGCTTTCTTT.

This clone was counted once. The chain has TRBV6-9 and TRBJ1-6; D gene uncertain. This CDR3 is built from 16 residues. V was clipped by 5 bases and J by 3 bases, with 14 bases between them. The germline CDR1 and CDR2 sequences are MNHGY and SVAAGI. The CDR3 nucleotides read TGTGCCAGCAGTAGGGATATCCTCCTCTATAATTCACCCCTCCACTTT. This sequence encodes CASSRDILLYNSPLHF.

This chain uses TRBV6-5 with TRBJ1-1, with D unresolved. CDR3 length: 11 residues. Germline-derived CDR1 and CDR2 are MNHEY and SVGAGI. V gave up 8 bases and J gave up 2 bases, with 6 bases separating them. The DNA for the CDR3 is TGTGCCAGCCTGTTCAACACTGAAGCTTTCTTT. Protein sequence: CASLFNTEAFF.

The chain couples TRBV5-1 to TRBJ2-7; D gene unclear. With 0 bases removed from V and 4 bases from J, the gap between germline ends came to 8 bases. The CDR3 extends over 13 amino acids. Germline V CDR1 and CDR2: SGHRS, YFSETQ. The CDR3: CASSLETVYEQYF. Written as DNA, the CDR3 is TGCGCCAGCAGCTTGGAAACGGTTTACGAGCAGTACTTC.

This chain joins TRBV3-1 (or the pseudogene TRBV3-2) and TRBJ2-7; D is unresolved. This CDR3 is built from 11 residues. V gave up 1 base and J gave up 13 bases, with 11 bases separating them. Germline V CDR1 and CDR2: LGHDT, YNNKEL (reference sequence). The CDR3 DNA follows: TGTGCCAGCAGCCAAGGCCCCCATCACTACTTC. It is translated as CASSQGPHHYF.

J is TRBJ2-4 and V is TRBV14; D is undetermined. CDR3 size: 15 residues. Germline V gene data show CDR1 as SGHDN and CDR2 as FVKESK. Trimming stripped 1 base from V and 1 base from J, with 8 bases between. This chain's CDR3 is CASSQVSSAKNIQYF. For the CDR3, the DNA is TGTGCCAGCAGCCAAGTGAGCTCGGCCAAAAACATTCAGTACTTC.

This chain connects TRBV5-1 to TRBJ2-7; a possible D gene is TRBD2 (5 bases). Germline V CDR1 and CDR2: SGHRS, YFSETQ. The CDR3 totals 14 residues. Trimming left V 4 bases short and J 0 bases short, with 11 bases between. In nucleotides, the CDR3 is TGCGCCAGCAGCGAGGGATTTTCCTCCTACGAGCAGTACTTC. It specifies CASSEGFSSYEQYF.

The chain is built from TRBV27 and TRBJ1-2, with D unclear. Trimming removed 3 bases at V and 4 bases at J, with 15 bases between. The CDR3 has 15 residues. Looked up from germline, CDR1 is MNHEY and CDR2 is SMNVEV (reference sequence). The CDR3 spells CASSLTSSRRYGYTF. In nucleotides, the CDR3 is TGTGCCAGCAGTTTGACCTCGAGTCGCCGCTATGGCTACACCTTC.

The chain links TRBV7-3 to TRBJ1-1; no clear D. The CDR3 is 13 residues long. The germline V gene encodes CDR1 SGHTA and CDR2 FQGTGA. The V end lost 5 bases, the J end lost 1 base, and 8 bases lay between the germline ends. CDR3 bases: TGTGCCAGCAGCGAACAGCAGAACACTGAAGCTTTCTTT. Amino acids: CASSEQQNTEAFF.